These T cell receptor beta chains were read from a single sample in a study of cytomegalovirus exposure and HLA in healthy donors. Profiled with immunoSEQ multiplex PCR; TCRdb holds only in-frame clones, not every one. The repertoire includes some 200,000 clones, more than 85% of them detected once, and less than 1.2% sits in the top ten. Material for sequencing was PBMCs. The origin of the receptors is a woman between 18 and 29 years old in good health and CMV-seronegative. Each CDR3 is given with its conserved first and last residue. The order of the fields is V gene, clone size, J gene, CDR3 protein. The size field is filled for only some rows; it gives once, few, many or a size class.

V: TRBV29-1; size: few; J: TRBJ1-3; CDR3: CSVGEYGNTIYF
V: TRBV9; size: .; J: TRBJ1-2; CDR3: CASSSWELHPADGYTF
V: TRBV11-2; size: .; J: TRBJ2-7; CDR3: CASTYPRQGRFYEQYF
V: TRBV6-5; size: .; J: TRBJ2-1; CDR3: CASSFSRDEQFF
V: TRBV7-2; size: .; J: TRBJ2-5; CDR3: CASSFQPGLIQETQYF
V: TRBV6-5; size: .; J: TRBJ2-5; CDR3: CASSLEGGETQYF
V: TRBV5-1; size: .; J: TRBJ1-5; CDR3: CASSRTGVGPQHF
V: TRBV19; size: once; J: TRBJ1-2; CDR3: CASSLDGPSYGYTF
V: TRBV21-1; size: .; J: TRBJ2-5; CDR3: CASTTALEGQETQYF
V: TRBV19; size: .; J: TRBJ2-1; CDR3: CASSIARRTEQFF
V: TRBV14; size: .; J: TRBJ2-7; CDR3: CASSQEGTGDYEQYF
V: TRBV11-2; size: .; J: TRBJ2-2; CDR3: CASSLGPWTSGYTGELFF
V: TRBV9; size: .; J: TRBJ2-5; CDR3: CASSGRDSQKTQYF
V: TRBV13; size: once; J: TRBJ2-3; CDR3: CASSDDEETGLTDTQYF
V: TRBV19; size: .; J: TRBJ2-2; CDR3: CASSNLGQDTGELFF
V: TRBV5-1; size: .; J: TRBJ1-1; CDR3: CASSFLRSENTEAFF
V: TRBV7-2; size: once; J: TRBJ1-5; CDR3: CASSLGREEQPQHF
V: TRBV4-1; size: .; J: TRBJ2-7; CDR3: CASSQAAVRDSSYEQYF
V: TRBV6-5; size: .; J: TRBJ1-5; CDR3: CASSYDLGGDSRHF
V: TRBV10-1; size: .; J: TRBJ1-1; CDR3: CASSELQSDGAMNTEAFF
V: TRBV6-5; size: .; J: TRBJ1-2; CDR3: CASSYTGQGSYGYTF
V: TRBV9; size: once; J: TRBJ1-1; CDR3: CASSVYSGSEAFF
V: TRBV15; size: .; J: TRBJ1-1; CDR3: CATSRDSDTEAFF
V: TRBV19; size: .; J: TRBJ2-1; CDR3: CASSIDWVTGGLNEQFF
V: TRBV19; size: once; J: TRBJ1-6; CDR3: CASRRTVTRSPLHF
V: TRBV13; size: .; J: TRBJ2-1; CDR3: CASSSFQNEQFF
V: TRBV27; size: .; J: TRBJ1-2; CDR3: CASSLTGTGGYTF